Each of the 11 T cell receptor beta chains below was sequenced from the same sample in a study of cytomegalovirus exposure and HLA in healthy donors. The study ran its PCR with 60 Vbeta and 13 Jbeta primers. The protocol was immunoSEQ multiplex PCR, while the TCRdb copy is restricted to in-frame clones and leaves out a portion. The sample has 100,000 or so clones; approximately 80% are singletons. Sequencing was done on a sample of PBMCs. These receptors came from a man younger than 40 in good health and CMV-seronegative.

This chain uses TRBV5-8 with TRBJ1-2; 10 bases are shared with TRBD1. V shed 3 bases, J shed 4 bases, and the junction held 9 bases outside the gene matches. Germline V gives CDR1 SGHTS, CDR2 YDEGEE. The CDR3 has 16 residues. CDR3 loop: CASSWGLTGGSYGYTF. The CDR3 coding sequence is TGTGCCAGCAGCTGGGGTCTGACAGGGGGCAGCTATGGCTACACCTTC.

The rearrangement joins TRBV5-6 to TRBJ2-3, with 9 nucleotides matching TRBD2. The CDR3 contains 16 residues. Germline V gene lookup returns CDR1 SGHDT and CDR2 YYEEEE. The V gene end was trimmed by 0 bases and the J gene end by 2 bases; junction bases not matched to a gene: 4. CDR3 nucleotide sequence: TGTGCCAGCAGCTTGGGTCTAGCGGGGACCACAGATACGCAGTATTTT. Protein: CASSLGLAGTTDTQYF.

The chain joins TRBV11-3 to TRBJ2-3; D is possibly TRBD2 (7 bases). Trimming removed 4 bases from V and 5 bases from J, with 13 bases in between. This CDR3 is 14 amino acids long. Looked up from germline, CDR1 is SGHNT and CDR2 is YENEEA. The CDR3 region has the DNA TGTGCCAGCAGCTCCTGGGGGGGCTTAGATACGCAGTATTTT. The encoded protein is CASSSWGGLDTQYF.

This sequence joins TRBV5-1 and TRBJ2-6; D not certain. The V end lost 4 bases, the J end lost 3 bases, and 17 bases lay between the germline ends. From germline, CDR1 is SGHRS and CDR2 YFSETQ. The CDR3 covers 17 residues. CDR3 amino acids: CASSPAGGGFGANVLTF. Here the CDR3 DNA reads TGCGCCAGCAGCCCCGCAGGTGGTGGGTTTGGGGCCAACGTCCTGACTTTC.

The rearrangement links TRBV5-1 to TRBJ1-1; 7 bases align to TRBD1. Germline V gene sequence: CDR1 SGHRS, CDR2 YFSETQ. The CDR3 is made up of 15 amino acids. J lost 5 bases, V lost 4 bases, and 11 bases had no gene match. This CDR3 reads CASSTRDSRGTEAFF. The CDR3 DNA sequence: TGCGCCAGCAGCACCCGGGACAGTAGGGGGACTGAAGCTTTCTTT.

The chain is built from TRBV28 and TRBJ1-4; 8 nucleotides line up with TRBD1. The CDR3 has 15 residues. Germline V gene lookup returns CDR1 MDHEN and CDR2 SYDVKM. V dropped 7 bases and J dropped 4; count of bases not matched to a gene: 8. The CDR3 nucleotides read TGTGCCAGCATTCCCAAGACAGGGGTTAATGAAAAACTGTTTTTT. This codes for CASIPKTGVNEKLFF. The full variable domain, with the rest looked up from reference TRBV28 and TRBJ1-4, is DVKVTQSSRYLVKRTGEKVFLECVQDMDHENMFWYRQDPGLGLRLIYFSYDVKMKEKGDIPEGYSVSREKKERFSLILESASTNQTSMYLCASIPKTGVNEKLFFGSGTQLSVL.

Here the CDR3 reads CASSRDRYIGYTF. The DNA of the CDR3 is TGTGCCAGTAGCCGGGACAGATATATTGGCTACACCTTC. This chain joins TRBV19 and TRBJ1-2; 7 nucleotides agree with TRBD1. The ends lost 6 bases at V and 7 bases at J; junction bases unmatched: 8. The CDR3 is 13 residues long. Germline-derived CDR1 and CDR2 are LNHDA and SQIVND (reference sequence). Supplemented by reference TRBV19 and TRBJ1-2, the full variable domain reads DGGITQSPKYLFRKEGQNVTLSCEQNLNHDAMYWYRQDPGQGLRLIYYSQIVNDFQKGDIAEGYSVSREKKESFPLTVTSAQKNPTAFYLCASSRDRYIGYTFGSGTRLTVV.

The chain links TRBV7-8 to TRBJ1-5; 7 positions match TRBD1. The junction had 9 bases not matched to a gene; V was cut back by 4 bases and J by 3 bases. CDR1 is SGHVS, CDR2 FQNEAQ, per germline. The CDR3 totals 16 residues. CDR3 DNA sequence: TGTGCCAGCAGCTCCCGCCGGGACAGCCTCAATCAGCCCCAGCATTTT. Residues: CASSSRRDSLNQPQHF.

The J gene is TRBJ1-2, the V gene TRBV5-6; 7 positions agree with TRBD1. CDR3 size: 14 residues. Germline V gene sequence: CDR1 SGHDT, CDR2 YYEEEE. With 8 bases clipped from V and 2 bases from J, the junction kept 9 bases outside the gene matches. The CDR3 spells CASGGSTGNYGYTF. The CDR3 DNA follows: TGTGCCAGTGGGGGATCGACAGGGAACTATGGCTACACCTTC.

The genes are TRBV12-5 and TRBJ1-2, with D perhaps TRBD1 (6 bases). V was clipped by 5 bases and J by 0 bases, with 7 bases between them. Germline V CDR1 and CDR2: LGHNT, FRNRAP. The CDR3 has 13 residues. The CDR3 bases are TGTGCTAGTGGTACAGGGACTAACTATGGCTACACCTTC. Protein product: CASGTGTNYGYTF.

This clone has just one count. The V gene is TRBV19, the J gene TRBJ2-3, with 13 nucleotides matching TRBD2. Unmatched junction bases numbered 12, after V lost 6 bases and J lost 6 bases. The CDR3 contains 17 residues. Germline V gene data show CDR1 as LNHDA and CDR2 as SQIVND (reference sequence). The CDR3 loop is CASSSNGLAGAADTQYF. The CDR3 nucleotides read TGTGCCAGTAGCTCGAATGGACTAGCGGGGGCAGCCGATACGCAGTATTTT.